This TCR beta chain was sequenced for a study of T cell repertoires in aging, cancer and after chemotherapy. Rearranged V-D-J TRB sequences were amplified with a mixed TRB-A/B primer pool. TCRdb re-analysed the multiplex PCR reads in MiXCR, keeping a single row per CDR3 protein. Seen here are hundreds of distinct CDR3 sequences, nearly 85% observed once, and the top ten hold roughly 25%. TCR beta rearrangements were amplified from peripheral blood genomic DNA. V lost 2 bases and J 5 bases, leaving 12 bases between the germline ends. CDR1 and CDR2 from the germline V gene are MNHEY and SVGAGI. The CDR3 totals 15 residues.

V usage is TRBV6-5 and J usage is TRBJ2-2, with D tentatively TRBD1 (7 bases). The TCR originated in a human donor with a solid tumor. The sample consisted of blood. CDR3 nucleotides: TGTGCCAGCAGTTACCAGACAGGGAGGACCGGGGAGCTGTTTTTT. Translated, it gives CASSYQTGRTGELFF.